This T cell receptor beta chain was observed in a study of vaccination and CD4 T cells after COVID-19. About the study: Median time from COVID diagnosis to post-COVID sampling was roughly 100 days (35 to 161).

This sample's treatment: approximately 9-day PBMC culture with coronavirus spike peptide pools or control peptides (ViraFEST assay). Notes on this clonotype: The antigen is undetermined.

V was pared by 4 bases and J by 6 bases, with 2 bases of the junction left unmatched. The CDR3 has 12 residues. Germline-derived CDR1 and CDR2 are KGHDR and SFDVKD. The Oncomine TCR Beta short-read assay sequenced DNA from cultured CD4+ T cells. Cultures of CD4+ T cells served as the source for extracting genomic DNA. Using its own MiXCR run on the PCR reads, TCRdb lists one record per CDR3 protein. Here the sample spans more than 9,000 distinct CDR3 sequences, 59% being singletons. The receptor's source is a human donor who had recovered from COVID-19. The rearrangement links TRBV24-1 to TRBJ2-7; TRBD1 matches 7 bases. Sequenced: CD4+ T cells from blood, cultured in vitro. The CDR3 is CATSDRTGEQYF. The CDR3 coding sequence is TGTGCCACCAGTGACCGGACAGGCGAGCAGTACTTC.